Shown below are 8 T cell receptor beta chains from a single sample sequenced in a study of OX40 agonist ivuxolimab in advanced cancers. The assay was immunoSEQ multiplex PCR, and TCRdb's table has in-frame clones only and misses some. The sample contains nearly 60,000 clones, approximately 80% of which appear only once. Sequenced material: CD4+ or CD8+ T cells sorted from blood, taken in a trial of the OX40 agonist ivuxolimab. The receptor set was obtained from an adult with an advanced solid tumor such as melanoma, head and neck, liver or kidney cancer.

This chain uses TRBV6-6 with TRBJ2-3, with D tentatively TRBD1 or TRBD2 (5 bases each). This CDR3 is built from 12 residues. The germline V and J ends were trimmed by 2 bases and 8 bases, with 8 bases remaining between them. Germline lookup yields CDR1 MNHNY and CDR2 SVGAGI (reference sequence). The CDR3, as DNA: TGTGCCAGCAGTTACGGGGCGGGTACGCAGTATTTT. Translation: CASSYGAGTQYF.

The chain links TRBV6-5 to TRBJ1-1; D gene ambiguous. From germline, CDR1 is MNHEY and CDR2 SVGAGI. The CDR3 has 14 amino acids. The CDR3 DNA sequence: TGTTTCTTCGGGAGGACTGAAATGAACACTGAAGCTTTCTTT. It encodes CFFGRTEMNTEAFF.

The table lists this clone with a few counts. This chain connects TRBV4-1 to TRBJ2-3, with D possibly being TRBD2 (5 bases). The germline gives CDR1 MGHRA, CDR2 YSYEKL. The length of the CDR3 is 16 residues. V was trimmed by 2 bases and J by 6 bases, leaving 18 bases between them. CDR3 amino acids: CASSQSLGGVTDTQYF. The DNA of the CDR3 is TGCGCCAGCAGCCAATCATTAGGAGGAGTAACGGATACGCAGTATTTT.

This chain connects TRBV2 to TRBJ1-4, with 7 bases lining up with TRBD1. The V gene end was trimmed by 6 bases and the J gene end by 0 bases; junction bases not matched to a gene: 1. Germline loops: CDR1 SNHLY, CDR2 FYNNEI. There are 14 residues in the CDR3. This chain's CDR3 is CASRDRATNEKLFF. The DNA for the CDR3 is TGTGCCAGCAGAGACAGGGCAACTAATGAAAAACTGTTTTTT.

The chain joins TRBV18 to TRBJ2-3, with 11 bases that match TRBD2. Germline values: CDR1 KGHSH, CDR2 LQKENI. The CDR3 runs 19 residues. The J segment lost 5 bases and the V segment lost 2 bases, leaving 15 bases of the junction unmatched. The CDR3 DNA sequence: TGTGCCAGCTCACCAATGCCATTGACTAGCGGGGCCTCGGGAGATACGCAGTATTTT. This translates into CASSPMPLTSGASGDTQYF.

DNA for the CDR3: TGTGCCAGCAGGGACGTCTTTGAAGCTTTCTTT. It is translated as CASRDVFEAFF. The chain carries TRBV6-1 and TRBJ1-1; D is uncertain. The V and J ends lost 6 bases and 7 bases respectively, with 9 bases between them. This CDR3 contains 11 residues. Germline CDR1 MNHNS, CDR2 SASEGT.

This chain uses TRBV19 with TRBJ2-7, with a tentative D call TRBD1 (5 bases). Germline lookup yields CDR1 LNHDA and CDR2 SQIVND (reference sequence). V was shortened by 3 bases and J by 4 bases, with 13 bases between the two germline ends. The CDR3 runs to 14 residues. The CDR3 DNA is TGTGCCAGTAGTATTGACAGCCAGATTTACGAGCAGTACTTC. This codes for CASSIDSQIYEQYF.

The chain joins TRBV5-1 to TRBJ1-4; D possibly corresponds to TRBD1 (5 bases). Trimming took 4 bases from V and 4 from J, leaving 11 bases between them. CDR1 is SGHRS, CDR2 YFSETQ, per germline. The CDR3 runs 14 residues. The CDR3 sequence: CASSRDGLNEKLFF. DNA of the CDR3: TGCGCCAGCAGCCGGGACGGTCTTAATGAAAAACTGTTTTTT. The full variable domain, with the rest looked up from reference TRBV5-1 and TRBJ1-4, is KAGVTQTPRYLIKTRGQQVTLSCSPISGHRSVSWYQQTPGQGLQFLFEYFSETQRNKGNFPGRFSGRQFSNSRSEMNVSTLELGDSALYLCASSRDGLNEKLFFGSGTQLSVL.